This T cell receptor (beta chain) was sequenced for a study of lymphopenia after photon versus proton radiotherapy. Clones were sequenced by immunoSEQ multiplex PCR, and TCRdb holds only the in-frame ones, with some missing. The table shows roughly 150,000 clones, with about nine tenths occurring only once. Comments on this clone: What it binds is unknown.

Deletions cut 6 bases from V and 1 base from J, with 12 bases between. Germline V gene sequence: CDR1 SGHTA, CDR2 FQGNSA. The CDR3 has 14 amino acids. Study-wide points: After lymphocyte nadir, photon-treated repertoires showed oligoclonal expansion, especially CD8+ Temra. Survival link was tested only in deceased patients; proton benefit remains a possibility. Relative stability marked proton patients; photon patients lost diversity and naive cells.

The genes are TRBV7-2 and TRBJ1-1; D unresolved. The input for sequencing was peripheral blood, taken from a patient treated with photon-based radiotherapy. The receptor's source is a man aged 45-65 years with gastric cancer. In DNA form, the CDR3 reads TGTGCCAGCAGGGAGTGGCGGGGGAACACTGAAGCTTTCTTT. Translating gives CASREWRGNTEAFF. Variable domain in full (rest from reference TRBV7-2 and TRBJ1-1): GAGVSQSPSNKVTEKGKDVELRCDPISGHTALYWYRQSLGQGLEFLIYFQGNSAPDKSGLPSDRFSAERTGGSVSTLTIQRTQQEDSAVYLCASREWRGNTEAFFGQGTRLTVV.